The 29 T cell receptor beta chains below all came from one sample that was sequenced in a study of blood T cell dynamics during melanoma immunotherapy. The sample's time point: week 3, after first cycle of checkpoint inhibitor. Generated by immunoSEQ multiplex PCR, the TCRdb table keeps only in-frame clones and is missing some. The data contain approximately 14,000 clones, 92% of them singletons. This specimen was blood, taken from a patient treated with checkpoint blockade. The receptors come from a human donor with melanoma.

The rearrangement uses TRBV18 and TRBJ1-2; 7 nucleotides agree with TRBD1. The CDR3 runs 13 residues. V lost 8 bases to trimming and J lost 7 bases; unmatched junction nucleotides: 10. Germline values: CDR1 KGHSH, CDR2 LQKENI. This CDR3 reads CASTSGTVLGYTF. The CDR3 region has the DNA TGTGCCAGCACATCCGGGACAGTCCTTGGCTACACCTTC.

V gene TRBV18 combines with J gene TRBJ1-4; 8 positions match TRBD1. CDR1 and CDR2 (germline): KGHSH, LQKENI. CDR3 length: 15 amino acids. The V gene end was trimmed by 2 bases and the J gene end by 4 bases; junction bases not matched to a gene: 3. In DNA form, the CDR3 reads TGTGCCAGCTCACCAGGACAGGGACTTAATGAAAAACTGTTTTTT. This gives the protein CASSPGQGLNEKLFF.

This chain connects TRBV7-9 to TRBJ2-3; D unclear. The V end was cut by 3 bases, the J end by 8 bases, with 9 bases between. This CDR3 has 12 residues. Germline V gives CDR1 SEHNR, CDR2 FQNEAQ (reference sequence). In DNA, the CDR3 is TGTGCCAGCAGCTTGATTTACCCTACGCAGTATTTT. As protein: CASSLIYPTQYF.

The chain employs TRBV19 and TRBJ2-7; D unclear. This CDR3 is 13 amino acids long. V lost 5 bases and J lost 3, with 11 bases in between. Germline CDR1 is LNHDA and CDR2 is SQIVND (reference sequence). The CDR3 sequence: CASSARINYEQYF. The CDR3 DNA reads TGTGCCAGTAGTGCTCGGATCAACTACGAGCAGTACTTC.

The gene calls are TRBV7-6 and TRBJ2-7; the D gene is possibly TRBD1 (5 bases). The CDR3 runs to 15 residues. From germline, CDR1 is SGHVS and CDR2 FNYEAQ. The V end was cut by 0 bases, the J end by 3 bases, with 12 bases between. Here the CDR3 reads CASSLAAGPNYEQYF. In DNA, the CDR3 is TGTGCCAGCAGCTTAGCAGCAGGGCCAAACTACGAGCAGTACTTC. The variable domain in full, completed from reference TRBV7-6 and TRBJ2-7, reads GAGVSQSPRYKVTKRGQDVALRCDPISGHVSLYWYRQALGQGPEFLTYFNYEAQQDKSGLPNDRFSAERPEGSISTLTIQRTEQRDSAMYRCASSLAAGPNYEQYFGPGTRLTVT.

This chain joins TRBV19 and TRBJ1-5, with TRBD1 identical over 7 bases. Per germline, CDR1 LNHDA and CDR2 SQIVND (reference sequence). The trim removed 5 bases at V and 5 bases at J, leaving 9 bases unmatched. The CDR3 contains 15 residues. In DNA, the CDR3 is TGTGCCAGTAGTGGGGCAGGGGGTTCTTATCAGCCCCAGCATTTT. Translation: CASSGAGGSYQPQHF.

J is TRBJ2-7 and V is TRBV13, with D perhaps matching TRBD1 (6 bases). The length of the CDR3 is 13 residues. V was cut by 6 bases and J by 7 bases, with 16 bases left in between. CDR1 and CDR2 from the germline V gene are PRHDT and FYEKMQ (reference sequence). The CDR3 sequence is CASSQDRSREQYF. In nucleotides, the CDR3 is TGTGCCAGCAGTCAAGACAGGTCTAGGGAGCAGTACTTC.

This chain connects TRBV7-8 to TRBJ1-3; D not certain. This CDR3 has 15 residues. V was trimmed by 1 base and J by 0 bases, leaving 7 bases between them. Looked up from germline, CDR1 is SGHVS and CDR2 is FQNEAQ. CDR3 loop: CASSLGAPSGNTIYF. In DNA form, the CDR3 reads TGTGCCAGCAGCTTAGGTGCGCCCTCTGGAAACACCATATATTTT. The whole variable domain, remainder taken from reference TRBV7-8 and TRBJ1-3, is GAGVSQSPRYKVAKRGQDVALRCDPISGHVSLFWYQQALGQGPEFLTYFQNEAQLDKSGLPSDRFFAERPEGSVSTLKIQRTQQEDSAVYLCASSLGAPSGNTIYFGEGSWLTVV.

The J gene is TRBJ2-5, the V gene TRBV11-2; a weak D match, TRBD2 (5 bases). The end of the DNA is better explained by TRBJ2-7, so the J call may be wrong. This CDR3 region has 14 residues. Germline V lookup: CDR1 SGHAT, CDR2 FQNNGV. The CDR3 region is CASSLGSENTEQYF. The CDR3 nucleotides read TGTGCCAGCAGCTTAGGTAGCGAGAATACCGAGCAGTACTTC.

DNA for the CDR3: TGTGCCAGCAGCTTACGCAGCCGTCAAGAGACCCAGTACTTC. It encodes CASSLRSRQETQYF. The chain uses TRBV11-1 and TRBJ2-5; no clear D gene. CDR3 length: 14 residues. Germline lookup yields CDR1 SGHAT and CDR2 FQDESV (reference sequence). V was cut by 2 bases and J by 2 bases, with 9 bases left in between.

The rearrangement joins TRBV28 to TRBJ2-6, with D unclear. This CDR3 has 14 residues. Trimming took off 7 bases at V and 0 bases at J, with 7 bases between the two ends. Germline V gene sequence: CDR1 MDHEN, CDR2 SYDVKM. CDR3 coding DNA: TGTGCCAGCACCCCCCACTCTGGGGCCAACGTCCTGACTTTC. Encoded protein: CASTPHSGANVLTF.

This chain uses TRBV14 with TRBJ2-5, with no clear D. Germline CDR1 reads SGHDN; CDR2 reads FVKESK. V shed 2 bases and J shed 4 bases, with 8 bases lying between them. There are 13 residues in the CDR3. In DNA, the CDR3 is TGTGCCAGCAGCCAATTTACAGTAGAGACCCAGTACTTC. The encoded protein is CASSQFTVETQYF.

This clone was detected only once. The CDR3 sequence is CASSRGWRETQYF. The CDR3 DNA reads TGTGCCAGCAGCAGAGGGTGGCGAGAGACCCAGTACTTC. The chain is built from TRBV7-2 and TRBJ2-5; a possible D gene is TRBD2 (5 bases). Per germline, CDR1 SGHTA and CDR2 FQGNSA. The CDR3 is made up of 13 amino acids. V shed 5 bases and J shed 4 bases, with 11 bases lying between them. Filled out from reference TRBV7-2 and TRBJ2-5, the complete variable domain reads GAGVSQSPSNKVTEKGKDVELRCDPISGHTALYWYRQSLGQGLEFLIYFQGNSAPDKSGLPSDRFSAERTGGSVSTLTIQRTQQEDSAVYLCASSRGWRETQYFGPGTRLLVL.

V gene TRBV9 combines with J gene TRBJ1-2; D uncertain. The CDR3 is made up of 16 amino acids. Germline-derived CDR1 and CDR2 are SGDLS and YYNGEE. The V gene lost 2 bases and the J gene lost 4 bases, with 18 bases spanning the gap. CDR3 sequence: CASSVAAGAFGYGYTF. CDR3 bases: TGTGCCAGCAGCGTCGCAGCGGGAGCCTTCGGCTATGGCTACACCTTC.

V gene TRBV7-3 combines with J gene TRBJ2-3; D might be TRBD2 (5 bases). V lost 4 bases and J 5 bases, leaving 10 bases between the germline ends. The CDR3 length is 13 residues. Germline values: CDR1 SGHTA, CDR2 FQGTGA. The CDR3 coding sequence is TGTGCCAGCAGCTCGTCCGCGGGAGATACGCAGTATTTT. The encoded protein is CASSSSAGDTQYF.

V and J are TRBV27 and TRBJ2-1; the match to TRBD2 covers 7 bases. Trimming at V came to 3 bases and at J to 7 bases, leaving 6 bases not matched to a gene. The CDR3 covers 14 residues. Germline CDR1 MNHEY, CDR2 SMNVEV (reference sequence). CDR3 sequence (DNA): TGTGCCAGCAGTTTTTCCCGACTAGCTAATGAGCAGTTCTTC. Its protein product is CASSFSRLANEQFF.

With respect to this clone: This specimen includes other DNA sequences encoding the same CDR3. The gene calls are TRBV28 and TRBJ1-1; tentative D call: TRBD1 (5 bases). Trimming removed 3 bases from V and 1 base from J, with 9 bases in between. Per the germline V gene, CDR1 is MDHEN and CDR2 is SYDVKM. This CDR3 comprises 14 residues. The CDR3 region has the DNA TGTGCCAGCAGTTTCGGGACGGCGAACACTGAAGCTTTCTTT. Its protein is CASSFGTANTEAFF. Drawing the rest from reference TRBV28 and TRBJ1-1, the complete variable domain is DVKVTQSSRYLVKRTGEKVFLECVQDMDHENMFWYRQDPGLGLRLIYFSYDVKMKEKGDIPEGYSVSREKKERFSLILESASTNQTSMYLCASSFGTANTEAFFGQGTRLTVV.

V is TRBV4-1 and J is TRBJ2-1; D gene ambiguous. V lost 0 bases and J 5 bases, leaving 8 bases between the germline ends. The CDR3 is 14 amino acids. From germline, CDR1 is MGHRA and CDR2 YSYEKL. The DNA of the CDR3 is TGCGCCAGCAGCCAAGAGGCACGCGACAATGAGCAGTTCTTC. Translation gives CASSQEARDNEQFF.

CDR3 sequence reads: CASSIPWAAVSNQPQHF. CDR3 sequence (DNA): TGTGCCAGTAGTATCCCATGGGCTGCAGTAAGCAATCAGCCCCAGCATTTT. V and J are TRBV19 and TRBJ1-5; D is uncertain. The ends were cut back, 3 bases at V and 1 base at J, with 16 bases in the middle. The CDR3 runs to 17 residues. CDR1 and CDR2 (germline): LNHDA, SQIVND (reference sequence).

The chain links TRBV27 to TRBJ1-5; perhaps TRBD1 as D (6 bases). Trimming left V 2 bases short and J 1 base short, with 6 bases between. The CDR3 has 14 residues. Germline V gene lookup returns CDR1 MNHEY and CDR2 SMNVEV (reference sequence). CDR3 nucleotide sequence: TGTGCCAGCAGTTTACAGGGGAGCAATCAGCCCCAGCATTTT. Translation: CASSLQGSNQPQHF.

This chain links TRBV11-1 with TRBJ2-3; D perhaps matches TRBD1 (6 bases). Germline CDR1 SGHAT, CDR2 FQDESV (reference sequence). The CDR3 extends over 13 amino acids. Deletions cut 6 bases from V and 0 bases from J, with 7 bases between. CDR3 residues: CASRGQSTDTQYF. In nucleotides, the CDR3 is TGTGCCAGCAGGGGACAAAGCACAGATACGCAGTATTTT.

The chain couples TRBV30 to TRBJ2-7, with D possibly TRBD1 on 5 matching bases. The CDR3 loop spans 12 amino acids. The germline CDR1 and CDR2 sequences are GTSNPN and SVGIG (reference sequence). The germline V and J ends were trimmed by 0 bases and 4 bases, with 7 bases remaining between them. The DNA of the CDR3 is TGTGCCTGGAGTGTCTCAGGGTACGAGCAGTACTTC. Its translation is CAWSVSGYEQYF.

This sequence joins TRBV30 and TRBJ1-2; no reliable D call. Germline CDR1 is GTSNPN and CDR2 is SVGIG (reference sequence). The CDR3 contains 13 residues. V was trimmed by 0 bases and J by 2 bases, leaving 7 bases between them. The CDR3 region is CAWSVRRNYGYTF. The CDR3 nucleotides read TGTGCCTGGAGTGTACGGCGGAACTATGGCTACACCTTC.

CDR3 sequence (DNA): TGCAGCGCCACAGGGGACCACGAGCAGTACTTC. This sequence encodes CSATGDHEQYF. The chain is built from TRBV29-1 and TRBJ2-7, with TRBD1 identical over 7 bases. Trimming cost V 7 bases and J 5 bases; bases outside gene matches: 5. CDR3 size: 11 residues. The germline CDR1 and CDR2 sequences are SQVTM and ANQGSEA.

This clone was picked up a small number of times. The J gene is TRBJ1-1, the V gene TRBV30, with TRBD1 identical over 8 bases. Per the germline V gene, CDR1 is GTSNPN and CDR2 is SVGIG (reference sequence). With 3 bases clipped from V and 0 bases from J, the junction kept 0 bases outside the gene matches. The CDR3 length is 13 residues. The CDR3 DNA reads TGTGCCTGGAGGGGACAGGTGAACACTGAAGCTTTCTTT. This codes for CAWRGQVNTEAFF.

The chain couples TRBV28 to TRBJ1-2, with a weak D call TRBD1 (5 bases). This CDR3 spans 14 amino acids. Germline V gene lookup returns CDR1 MDHEN and CDR2 SYDVKM. V lost 7 bases to trimming and J lost 1 base, with 13 bases between them. The DNA of the CDR3 is TGTGCCAGCACCTTTGGGGACGGTAACTATGGCTACACCTTC. This sequence encodes CASTFGDGNYGYTF.

The chain is built from TRBV30 and TRBJ2-7; 7 bases are a match to TRBD1. Trimming removed 8 bases from V and 0 bases from J; junction bases left unmatched: 7. The CDR3 contains 13 residues. Germline CDR1 and CDR2: GTSNPN and SVGIG (reference sequence). The CDR3 reads CALTGDSSYEQYF. CDR3 coding DNA: TGTGCCCTCACAGGGGATAGCTCCTACGAGCAGTACTTC.

V is TRBV10-3 and J is TRBJ2-1; 11 bases are shared with TRBD2. V lost 7 bases, J lost 7 bases, and 6 bases stayed unmatched. In germline, CDR1 is ENHRY, CDR2 SYGVKD. This CDR3 has 14 residues. The CDR3 coding sequence is TGTGCCATCATGGGTAGCGGGGGGGGGAATGAGCAGTTCTTC. Protein: CAIMGSGGGNEQFF.

This chain joins TRBV12-5 and TRBJ2-1, with 11 bases matching TRBD2. V gave up 1 base and J gave up 7 bases; unmatched junction bases: 12. The germline V gene has CDR1 LGHNT and CDR2 FRNRAP. CDR3 length equals 18 residues. The CDR3 nucleotides read TGTGCTAGTGGTTTGGGCCGGGGCCGTAGCGGGAGGGGGAATGAGCAGTTCTTC. Protein: CASGLGRGRSGRGNEQFF.